The T cell receptor (beta chain) described here comes from a study of T cell responses to AZD1222 COVID-19 vaccine. The study, taken as a whole, reports: Spike-wide vaccine-associated CD4 TCRs dominated at 160-218 and 743-854. Of spike-specific TCRs, nearly half reportedly target regions left unmutated in variants. Repertoires in all cases were sampled only once the peak T cell response had passed. White British ancestry dominated among donors, who included more females, and clonal diversity was possibly underestimated.

On this clone itself: Antigen specificity is unknown.

Assay used: immunoSEQ multiplex PCR; TCRdb lists only in-frame clones, some missing. Of 150,000 or so clones listed, about nine tenths are singletons. This CDR3 contains 13 residues. Germline CDR1 and CDR2: KGHSH and LQKENI. The V and J ends lost 4 bases and 7 bases respectively, with 11 bases between them. The genes are TRBV18 and TRBJ2-1; possibly TRBD2 for D (5 bases). This clonotype was obtained from an adult in good health. The source material was peripheral blood, sampled on day 0 of AZD1222 vaccination. The CDR3 loop reads CASSQARVNEQFF. CDR3 coding DNA: TGTGCCAGCTCACAAGCGAGGGTTAATGAGCAGTTCTTC. The variable domain in full, with the rest retrieved from reference TRBV18 and TRBJ2-1, is NAGVMQNPRHLVRRRGQEARLRCSPMKGHSHVYWYRQLPEEGLKFMVYLQKENIIDESGMPKERFSAEFPKEGPSILRIQQVVRGDSAAYFCASSQARVNEQFFGPGTRLTVL.